The clone carrying this T cell receptor (beta chain) was picked up many times. V was pared by 6 bases and J by 6 bases, with 8 bases of the junction left unmatched. The CDR3 is 13 residues long. The germline V gene encodes CDR1 SGDLS and CDR2 YYNGEE. The sample comes from a study of T cells in Graves' hyperthyroidism and ophthalmopathy. Diagnosis rested on symptoms, serum thyroxine and TRAb, thyroid ultrasound, and orbital computed tomography. The TCR beta CDR3 regions underwent amplification using RNA transcripts as the source. The HTBI primer set was used in a first-round RT-PCR of the TCR CDR3. TCRdb analysed the multiplex PCR reads with MiXCR anew, one entry per CDR3 protein. The sample gives approximately 380,000 distinct CDR3 sequences, 11% to 15% of which show up once; around 27% is in the top ten.

The rearrangement links TRBV9 to TRBJ1-1; TRBD1 aligns across 7 bases. The TCR comes from a man between 45 and 60 years old with Graves' ophthalmopathy. The sequencing sample was made of blood. The CDR3 spells CASTGGGASEAFF. The CDR3 coding sequence is TGTGCCAGCACGGGAGGGGGCGCGTCTGAAGCTTTCTTT.